This T cell receptor beta chain originates from a study of cytomegalovirus exposure and HLA in healthy donors. This CDR3 region has 17 residues. The germline V gene has CDR1 LNHNV and CDR2 YYDKDF (reference sequence). V lost 0 bases and J lost 4; bases outside the gene matches: 9. Clones were read by immunoSEQ multiplex PCR, and TCRdb kept only the in-frame ones, dropping some. Among about 220,000 clones listed, 80% to 95% were seen once. This TCR came from a woman aged 18-35 years in good health and CMV-seronegative. Sequenced material: PBMCs. The chain is built from TRBV15 and TRBJ2-7; the match to TRBD2 covers 10 bases. The DNA for the CDR3 is TGTGCCACCAGCAGAGATTTAGGAGGAGCGGGAGGGTACGAGCAGTACTTC. It yields the protein CATSRDLGGAGGYEQYF.